This entry lists 30 T cell receptor beta chains sequenced from one sample in a study of shared clonotypes between healthy human individuals. TCRdb's table, derived via immunoSEQ multiplex PCR, lists solely in-frame clones and lacks some. The repertoire includes some 2,000,000 clones, approximately 96% of them detected once, and approximately 0.13% sits in the top ten. Specimen: naive CD4+ T cells sorted from blood. As to subset: CD45RA+ positively selected. Source of these receptors: a man aged 18 to 35 in good health.

This clone has a single count. CDR3 DNA: TGTGCCAGCAGCCCCGCAGGGGCCAATGGAAACACCATATATTTT. Its translation: CASSPAGANGNTIYF. The chain couples TRBV7-2 to TRBJ1-3; D may be TRBD1 (6 bases). CDR1 is SGHTA and CDR2 is FQGNSA in the germline V gene. CDR3 size: 15 residues. The V end was cut by 5 bases, the J end by 3 bases, with 14 bases between.

This clone was counted once. This chain uses TRBV28 with TRBJ2-7, with D tentatively TRBD1 or TRBD2 (7 bases each). Trimming left V 4 bases short and J 2 bases short, with 12 bases between. Germline values: CDR1 MDHEN, CDR2 SYDVKM. This CDR3 has 14 residues. The CDR3 spells CASSSQGGAYEQYF. CDR3 nucleotide sequence: TGTGCCAGCAGTTCCCAGGGGGGGGCCTACGAGCAGTACTTC.

This chain joins TRBV28 and TRBJ1-5; a weak D match, TRBD1 (6 bases). The CDR3 is made up of 15 amino acids. Germline values: CDR1 MDHEN, CDR2 SYDVKM. Trimming stripped 6 bases from V and 9 bases from J, with 21 bases between. The CDR3 region has the DNA TGTGCCAGCAGCCCTCGCCGCGGGGGGGGGCCGCCCCAGCATTTT. Its translation: CASSPRRGGGPPQHF. Full variable domain (missing parts from reference TRBV28 and TRBJ1-5): DVKVTQSSRYLVKRTGEKVFLECVQDMDHENMFWYRQDPGLGLRLIYFSYDVKMKEKGDIPEGYSVSREKKERFSLILESASTNQTSMYLCASSPRRGGGPPQHFGDGTRLSIL.

V usage is TRBV6-5 and J usage is TRBJ2-5; 7 positions agree with TRBD1. Germline CDR1 reads MNHEY; CDR2 reads SVGAGI. The ends lost 6 bases at V and 4 bases at J; junction bases unmatched: 5. CDR3 length: 13 residues. This CDR3 is CASSRGNGETQYF. In nucleotides, the CDR3 is TGTGCCAGCAGCAGGGGGAACGGAGAGACCCAGTACTTC.

This chain uses TRBV28 with TRBJ1-2, with 8 positions matching TRBD1. V lost 7 bases and J lost 5; bases outside the gene matches: 9. CDR1 is MDHEN and CDR2 is SYDVKM in the germline V gene. The CDR3 spans 14 residues. The CDR3 region has the DNA TGTGCCAGCAAGCGACAGGGGACATCATATGGCTACACCTTC. It is translated as CASKRQGTSYGYTF.

This sequence joins TRBV4-3 and TRBJ2-2; no reliable D call. Between the trimmed V and J ends, which lost 1 base and 6 bases, there was a span of 9 bases. CDR1 LGHNA and CDR2 YSLEER come from the germline V gene. The CDR3 loop spans 14 amino acids. In DNA form, the CDR3 reads TGCGCCAGCAGCCAAGTCAGCCGGGCCGGGGAGCTGTTTTTT. Its translation: CASSQVSRAGELFF.

This rearrangement joins TRBV10-3 to TRBJ2-3, with D uncertain. V lost 5 bases, J lost 2 bases, and 17 bases lay in between. The length of the CDR3 is 16 residues. From germline, CDR1 is ENHRY and CDR2 SYGVKD. CDR3 sequence: CAISSAPLTLTDTQYF. For the CDR3, the DNA is TGTGCCATCAGTTCAGCCCCGCTCACACTCACAGATACGCAGTATTTT.

This clone was observed a single time. The chain combines TRBV20-1 with TRBJ1-3; 9 bases are a match to TRBD1. CDR3 size: 11 residues. V trimming: 0 bases; J trimming: 15 bases; junction bases outside the gene matches: 3. Germline V CDR1 and CDR2: DFQATT, SNEGSKA (reference sequence). CDR3 coding DNA: TGCAGTGCTAGAGATGGGGACAGGGAATATTTT. This sequence encodes CSARDGDREYF.

The chain couples TRBV7-9 to TRBJ2-2; TRBD2 matches 7 bases. V was clipped by 5 bases and J by 6 bases; unmatched bases: 6. The CDR3 is made up of 14 amino acids. Germline V CDR1 and CDR2: SEHNR, FQNEAQ (reference sequence). This CDR3 is CASSRSRGAGELFF. The CDR3 DNA follows: TGTGCCAGCAGCCGGTCTCGGGGGGCCGGGGAGCTGTTTTTT. Full variable domain (remainder filled in from reference TRBV7-9 and TRBJ2-2): DTGVSQNPRHKITKRGQNVTFRCDPISEHNRLYWYRQTLGQGPEFLTYFQNEAQLEKSRLLSDRFSAERPKGSFSTLEIQRTEQGDSAMYLCASSRSRGAGELFFGEGSRLTVL.

The chain is built from TRBV4-1 and TRBJ1-3, with D uncertain. Trimming took 0 bases from V and 4 from J, leaving 10 bases between them. Germline V gene sequence: CDR1 MGHRA, CDR2 YSYEKL. The CDR3 is made up of 15 amino acids. The CDR3 region has the DNA TGCGCCAGCAGCCAAGAAAGCACTTCAGGAAACACCATATATTTT. It codes for CASSQESTSGNTIYF.

The chain uses TRBV19 and TRBJ2-3; 9 positions agree with TRBD2. The CDR3 is 15 amino acids. In germline, CDR1 is LNHDA, CDR2 SQIVND (reference sequence). Unmatched junction bases numbered 10, after V lost 9 bases and J lost 3 bases. CDR3 region: CASSRSSGRTDTQYF. CDR3 coding DNA: TGTGCCAGCTCGAGGAGTAGCGGGAGAACAGATACGCAGTATTTT.

V is TRBV4-1 and J is TRBJ1-1; D not certain. The germline V and J ends were trimmed by 0 bases and 1 base, with 15 bases remaining between them. Per germline, CDR1 MGHRA and CDR2 YSYEKL. The CDR3 has 17 amino acids. Written as DNA, the CDR3 is TGCGCCAGCAGCCAAGATCGAGGTAGACTGTCGAACACTGAAGCTTTCTTT. This translates into CASSQDRGRLSNTEAFF.

There are a few counts of this clone. The chain employs TRBV7-6 and TRBJ1-6; weak D call: TRBD1 (5 bases). V was cut by 5 bases and J by 8 bases, with 16 bases left in between. Germline lookup yields CDR1 SGHVS and CDR2 FNYEAQ. The CDR3 consists of 15 residues. For the CDR3, the DNA is TGTGCCAGCAGCCCGCTATCAGGGAGAGATTCACCCCTCCACTTT. Translating gives CASSPLSGRDSPLHF.

V and J are TRBV6-5 and TRBJ1-1; tentative D call: TRBD1 (5 bases). V was cut by 5 bases and J by 4 bases, with 11 bases left in between. Germline V gives CDR1 MNHEY, CDR2 SVGAGI. This CDR3 has 13 residues. The CDR3 is CASSLERGTEAFF. The CDR3 bases are TGTGCCAGCAGTCTGGAAAGGGGCACTGAAGCTTTCTTT.

This chain connects TRBV18 to TRBJ1-1; weak D call: TRBD1 (5 bases). Germline V gives CDR1 KGHSH, CDR2 LQKENI. V lost 5 bases, J lost 6 bases, and 13 bases lay in between. The CDR3 has 13 amino acids. The CDR3 DNA reads as TGTGCCAGCTCATCAGAGGAAGGGGCTGAAGCTTTCTTT. Protein product: CASSSEEGAEAFF.

The chain couples TRBV2 to TRBJ2-1, with D possibly being TRBD1 (6 bases). V lost 2 bases, J lost 2 bases, and 7 bases lay in between. The CDR3 totals 14 residues. CDR1 is SNHLY and CDR2 is FYNNEI in the germline V gene. CDR3: CASSERGTYNEQFF. DNA for the CDR3: TGTGCCAGCAGTGAAAGGGGGACCTACAATGAGCAGTTCTTC.

The genes are TRBV30 and TRBJ2-1; 7 bases line up with TRBD1. Per the germline V gene, CDR1 is GTSNPN and CDR2 is SVGIG (reference sequence). This CDR3 is built from 12 residues. With 6 bases clipped from V and 6 bases from J, the junction kept 5 bases outside the gene matches. The CDR3 DNA follows: TGTGCCTGTAACAGGGGTGGCAATGAGCAGTTCTTC. Protein sequence: CACNRGGNEQFF.

The V gene is TRBV11-3, the J gene TRBJ1-5, with D perhaps TRBD1 (6 bases). CDR1 and CDR2 from the germline V gene are SGHNT and YENEEA. Trimming removed 5 bases from V and 7 bases from J, with 21 bases in between. The CDR3 has 16 amino acids. DNA of the CDR3: TGTGCCAGCAGCCACCCGTTGGCAGGGGCCGAACAGCCCCAGCATTTT. It specifies CASSHPLAGAEQPQHF.

The genes are TRBV5-1 and TRBJ2-1, with unresolved D. V dropped 5 bases and J dropped 6 bases, with 15 bases sitting between them. This CDR3 has 14 residues. The V gene's germline CDR1 is SGHRS and CDR2 YFSETQ. The DNA for the CDR3 is TGCGCCAGCAGTAGCCGATACCAAACCAATGAGCAGTTCTTC. It encodes CASSSRYQTNEQFF.

Comment on this clone: An end of the junction differs from the germline gene, which may be a read error. This rearrangement joins TRBV7-7 to TRBJ1-6; D remains unclear. CDR1 and CDR2 from the germline V gene are SSHAT and FNYEAQ (reference sequence). The CDR3 contains 14 residues. This CDR3 is CASSAGLDNSPLHF. The CDR3 DNA reads TGTGCTAGCAGCGCTGGGCTGGATAATTCACCCCTCCACTTT. Looking up the rest from reference TRBV7-7 and TRBJ1-6 gives the full variable domain: GAGVSQSPRYKVTKRGQDVTLRCDPISSHATLYWYQQALGQGPEFLTYFNYEAQPDKSGLPSDRFSAERPEGSISTLTIQRTEQRDSAMYRCASSAGLDNSPLHFGNGTRLTVT.

The chain couples TRBV7-9 to TRBJ2-3; 9 nucleotides align to TRBD2. Germline CDR1 is SEHNR and CDR2 is FQNEAQ (reference sequence). Germline trimming cut 4 bases from V and 5 bases from J; bases unmatched to any gene: 10. This CDR3 is 16 amino acids long. This chain's CDR3 is CASSYLLAGMKDTQYF. The CDR3 DNA reads TGTGCCAGCAGCTACCTACTAGCGGGCATGAAAGATACGCAGTATTTT.

The chain joins TRBV18 to TRBJ2-1, with D perhaps TRBD2 (5 bases). The V and J ends lost 4 bases and 6 bases respectively, with 16 bases between them. CDR1 is KGHSH, CDR2 LQKENI, per germline. This CDR3 comprises 15 residues. CDR3 protein: CASSHPLEGTNEQFF. CDR3 nucleotide sequence: TGTGCCAGCTCACATCCACTAGAGGGAACCAATGAGCAGTTCTTC. Looking up the rest from reference TRBV18 and TRBJ2-1 gives the full variable domain: NAGVMQNPRHLVRRRGQEARLRCSPMKGHSHVYWYRQLPEEGLKFMVYLQKENIIDESGMPKERFSAEFPKEGPSILRIQQVVRGDSAAYFCASSHPLEGTNEQFFGPGTRLTVL.

V gene TRBV5-1 combines with J gene TRBJ2-3; 13 bases agree with TRBD2. Germline-derived CDR1 and CDR2 are SGHRS and YFSETQ. The CDR3 is 18 residues long. V trimming: 4 bases; J trimming: 0 bases; junction bases outside the gene matches: 8. The CDR3: CASSATSGGALSTDTQYF. As DNA, the CDR3 is TGCGCCAGCAGCGCAACTAGCGGGGGGGCGCTTAGCACAGATACGCAGTATTTT.

The rearrangement links TRBV5-6 to TRBJ1-4; D is possibly TRBD1 (6 bases). From germline, CDR1 is SGHDT and CDR2 YYEEEE. Trimming shortened V by 0 bases and J by 0 bases, and 9 bases separated the two germline ends. The CDR3 is 16 amino acids. As DNA, the CDR3 is TGTGCCAGCAGCTTGGGTGGGGGCACAACTAATGAAAAACTGTTTTTT. The encoded protein is CASSLGGGTTNEKLFF.

This chain connects TRBV7-5 to TRBJ2-1. TRBV7-5 is an annotated pseudogene. The length of the CDR3 is 13 residues. The DNA of the CDR3 is TGTGCCAGAAGCCCCATCTTATACAATGAGCAGTTCTTC. Translated: CARSPILYNEQFF.

This chain links TRBV6-6 with TRBJ2-7; 8 nucleotides agree with TRBD2. J was trimmed by 1 base and V by 0 bases; bases with no gene match: 5. The CDR3 sequence is 16 residues long. Germline V gene data show CDR1 as MNHNY and CDR2 as SVGAGI (reference sequence). Here the CDR3 DNA reads TGTGCCAGCAGTTACTCCGGCAGCGGGGGTTCCTACGAGCAGTACTTC. Protein product: CASSYSGSGGSYEQYF.

The gene calls are TRBV10-3 and TRBJ2-7; 9 bases line up with TRBD1. The V gene's germline CDR1 is ENHRY and CDR2 SYGVKD. V lost 6 bases and J lost 7; bases outside the gene matches: 10. The CDR3 is made up of 14 amino acids. The CDR3 DNA reads TGTGCCATCAGCGAAGGGACAGGGATGGGGGAGCAGTACTTC. Its protein product is CAISEGTGMGEQYF.

In regard to this clone: The conserved closing phenylalanine or tryptophan is absent in this CDR3, likely reflecting a read error. No DNA is shown, since the ends of the CDR3 on it are uncertain; the CDR3 is the one TCRdb lists. The chain combines TRBV28 with TRBJ1-4. Both ends counted, the CDR3 spans 17 residues. In germline, CDR1 is MDHEN, CDR2 SYDVKM. CDR3 sequence: CASSPGGRKTGPAPTLE.

The chain recombines TRBV6-5 with TRBJ1-5; 7 bases fit TRBD1. CDR3 size: 13 residues. Germline CDR1 reads MNHEY; CDR2 reads SVGAGI. V shed 7 bases and J 6 bases; nucleotides not matched to a gene: 6. Here the CDR3 reads CASMDRSTQPQHF. CDR3 in DNA: TGTGCCAGCATGGACAGGTCCACTCAGCCCCAGCATTTT.

J is TRBJ1-5 and V is TRBV10-2; D is ambiguous. The ends were cut back, 2 bases at V and 0 bases at J, with 11 bases in the middle. CDR1 WSHSY and CDR2 SAAADI come from the germline V gene. This CDR3 spans 16 amino acids. The DNA for the CDR3 is TGCGCCAGCAGTGAGCTGGACTTCTATAGCAATCAGCCCCAGCATTTT. This sequence encodes CASSELDFYSNQPQHF.